The source of this T cell receptor beta chain is a study of T cell responses to AZD1222 COVID-19 vaccine. Whole-study findings and limits: Repertoire samples came only from after the peak T cell response. When two AZD1222 doses had been given, Spike-specific TCR breadth and depth rose. Dominant CD4 TCR responses targeted spike regions 160-218 and 743-854.

This CDR3 comprises 17 residues. Germline V gene sequence: CDR1 SGHNT, CDR2 YYREEE (reference sequence). V was clipped by 6 bases and J by 3 bases, with 24 bases between them. The method was immunoSEQ multiplex PCR; TCRdb's version includes in-frame clones alone and lacks a portion of them. The sample holds about 100,000 clones; about 89% are singletons and the top ten take 6.2%. Worth noting for this clone: The antigen is undetermined.

This clonotype was sampled from an adult who received the AZD1222 COVID-19 vaccine. The rearrangement joins TRBV5-4 to TRBJ1-1; D ambiguous. The source material was peripheral blood, sampled 28 days after the second AZD1222 dose. CDR3 DNA: TGTGCCAGCACCTATTTGGGAGGGCTACAGACCTACACTGAAGCTTTCTTT. It yields the protein CASTYLGGLQTYTEAFF.